One sample yielded the 30 T cell receptor beta chains listed below, sequenced in a study of blood T cell repertoires in COVID-19. Sequenced by immunoSEQ multiplex PCR; TCRdb stores in-frame clones only, minus some. This repertoire shows fewer than 150,000 clones, approximately 83% found once; its top ten account for over 7%. Sample: peripheral blood. The receptors here all came from a human donor in a cohort sampled during active COVID-19.

In this sample, this clone turned up once. CDR3: CASSASGGRGSNQPQHF. CDR3 coding DNA: TGTGCCAGTAGCGCCTCAGGGGGCAGGGGGAGCAATCAGCCCCAGCATTTT. V usage is TRBV19 and J usage is TRBJ1-5, with TRBD1 identical over 8 bases. The CDR3 is 17 residues long. Germline lookup yields CDR1 LNHDA and CDR2 SQIVND (reference sequence). V shed 6 bases, J shed 1 base, and the junction held 11 bases outside the gene matches.

The V and J genes are TRBV10-1 and TRBJ2-3; no clear D gene. Trimming cost V 7 bases and J 4 bases, with 15 bases left between them. CDR3 size: 14 residues. Germline CDR1 is WNHNN and CDR2 is SYGVQD (reference sequence). This chain's CDR3 is CASTSGRPSDTQYF. The CDR3, as DNA: TGCGCCAGCACCTCGGGTCGACCCTCAGATACGCAGTATTTT.

The chain has TRBV6-5 and TRBJ2-1; 8 bases map to TRBD1. There are 15 residues in the CDR3. V lost 5 bases and J lost 4; bases outside the gene matches: 7. Germline V lookup: CDR1 MNHEY, CDR2 SVGAGI. In nucleotides, the CDR3 is TGTGCCAGCAGTAGGCTCGGACAGGGTTACAATGAGCAGTTCTTC. It encodes CASSRLGQGYNEQFF.

The chain has TRBV5-1 and TRBJ2-3; TRBD2 agrees at 7 bases. Germline CDR1 reads SGHRS; CDR2 reads YFSETQ. J was trimmed by 4 bases and V by 4 bases; bases with no gene match: 18. The CDR3 is made up of 18 amino acids. The CDR3 protein is CASSLPPPSGASADTQYF. CDR3 nucleotides: TGCGCCAGCAGCCTACCCCCCCCCAGCGGGGCGTCCGCAGATACGCAGTATTTT.

The chain employs TRBV5-1 and TRBJ1-1, with 10 positions matching TRBD1. The V and J ends lost 1 base and 2 bases, in that order; junction bases with no gene match: 5. CDR1 and CDR2 from the germline V gene are SGHRS and YFSETQ. CDR3 length equals 16 residues. This CDR3 reads CASSLSRQGANTEAFF. The CDR3 DNA reads as TGCGCCAGCAGCTTGTCCCGACAGGGGGCAAACACTGAAGCTTTCTTT.

J is TRBJ1-4 and V is TRBV2; 11 nucleotides agree with TRBD1. J was trimmed by 7 bases and V by 6 bases; bases with no gene match: 1. CDR3 size: 13 residues. Germline V CDR1 and CDR2: SNHLY, FYNNEI. In DNA form, the CDR3 reads TGTGCCAGCAGGGACAGGGGGCTTGAAAAACTGTTTTTT. This gives the protein CASRDRGLEKLFF.

The chain is built from TRBV9 and TRBJ1-3; 7 nucleotides match TRBD1. Trimming removed 4 bases from V and 3 bases from J; junction bases left unmatched: 10. The V gene's germline CDR1 is SGDLS and CDR2 YYNGEE. The CDR3 runs 16 residues. The CDR3 nucleotides are TGTGCCAGCAGCTTAGGAGGGGGCGCAAGTGGAAACACCATATATTTT. This codes for CASSLGGGASGNTIYF.

The gene calls are TRBV2 and TRBJ1-2; perhaps TRBD1 as D (6 bases). The germline V and J ends were trimmed by 0 bases and 4 bases, with 6 bases remaining between them. Per germline, CDR1 SNHLY and CDR2 FYNNEI. This CDR3 has 13 residues. The CDR3 sequence is CASSEAGAYGYTF. The CDR3 bases are TGTGCCAGCAGTGAAGCGGGGGCCTATGGCTACACCTTC.

The CDR3 bases are TGCGCCAGCAGCCGGGACAGGGAGAACAATGAGCAGTTCTTC. This codes for CASSRDRENNEQFF. The chain recombines TRBV5-1 with TRBJ2-1, with 9 bases matching TRBD1. Germline V gene data show CDR1 as SGHRS and CDR2 as YFSETQ. V lost 4 bases and J lost 5; bases outside the gene matches: 4. CDR3 size: 14 residues.

The V call is TRBV24-1, the J call TRBJ2-5; TRBD2 agrees at 10 bases. The CDR3 loop spans 17 amino acids. Germline CDR1 KGHDR, CDR2 SFDVKD. J gave up 1 base and V 4 bases, and 8 bases lay outside the gene matches. DNA of the CDR3: TGTGCCACCAGTGACCCCCGGACTAGCGGATTCCAAGAGACCCAGTACTTC. Protein product: CATSDPRTSGFQETQYF.

The table lists this clone with a count of one. This chain uses TRBV28 with TRBJ2-1, with 8 bases lining up with TRBD1. The CDR3 runs 15 residues. With V trimmed by 6 bases and J by 9 bases, 13 bases remained unmatched. From germline, CDR1 is MDHEN and CDR2 SYDVKM. The CDR3 nucleotides are TGTGCCAGCAGCCCCCCGGACAGGGAAAAGGGTGAGCAGTTCTTC. Amino acid sequence: CASSPPDREKGEQFF.

This chain joins TRBV15 and TRBJ2-5; the D gene is possibly TRBD2 (6 bases). Trimming removed 0 bases from V and 5 bases from J, with 16 bases in between. The CDR3 is made up of 16 amino acids. The germline gives CDR1 LNHNV, CDR2 YYDKDF (reference sequence). CDR3 DNA: TGTGCCACCAGCAGAGATGGGAGCGGCCTAGCGGAGACCCAGTACTTC. Translation: CATSRDGSGLAETQYF.

This chain connects TRBV28 to TRBJ2-6; the D gene is possibly TRBD1 (5 bases). Germline V gives CDR1 MDHEN, CDR2 SYDVKM. V was clipped by 6 bases and J by 0 bases, with 9 bases between them. The CDR3 contains 15 residues. CDR3 loop: CASSRRGSGANVLTF. The CDR3 bases are TGTGCCAGCAGCCGAAGGGGCTCTGGGGCCAACGTCCTGACTTTC. The full variable domain, its missing parts supplied by reference TRBV28 and TRBJ2-6, is DVKVTQSSRYLVKRTGEKVFLECVQDMDHENMFWYRQDPGLGLRLIYFSYDVKMKEKGDIPEGYSVSREKKERFSLILESASTNQTSMYLCASSRRGSGANVLTFGAGSRLTVL.

The chain joins TRBV12-3 or TRBV12-4 to TRBJ1-1; tentative D call: TRBD1 (5 bases). The CDR3 length is 13 residues. Between the trimmed V and J ends, which lost 5 bases and 2 bases, there was a span of 9 bases. DNA of the CDR3: TGTGCCAGCAGTCTTCAGGGAAACACTGAAGCTTTCTTT. This encodes CASSLQGNTEAFF.

This clone was picked up a small number of times. This sequence joins TRBV5-1 and TRBJ2-5; D might be TRBD2 (5 bases). Germline values: CDR1 SGHRS, CDR2 YFSETQ. There are 16 residues in the CDR3. The V gene lost 0 bases and the J gene lost 2 bases, with 14 bases spanning the gap. CDR3 nucleotides: TGCGCCAGCAGCTTGGGGTGGTCGGGGTCACAAGAGACCCAGTACTTC. It specifies CASSLGWSGSQETQYF.

This clone occurred once. The chain is built from TRBV7-9 and TRBJ1-5; 8 positions agree with TRBD1. This CDR3 is 16 amino acids long. V was pared by 4 bases and J by 0 bases, with 5 bases of the junction left unmatched. CDR1 and CDR2 (germline): SEHNR, FQNEAQ (reference sequence). As DNA, the CDR3 is TGTGCCAGCAGCTATGACAGGGGTTATAGCAATCAGCCCCAGCATTTT. Translation: CASSYDRGYSNQPQHF.

V usage is TRBV15 and J usage is TRBJ1-3; D is uncertain. CDR1 is LNHNV, CDR2 YYDKDF, per germline (reference sequence). V lost 4 bases, J lost 0 bases, and 10 bases lay in between. CDR3 length equals 15 residues. This chain's CDR3 is CATSTLTRSGNTIYF. CDR3 in DNA: TGTGCCACCAGCACCCTGACACGCTCTGGAAACACCATATATTTT.

The genes are TRBV5-4 and TRBJ1-1; 7 bases are a match to TRBD1. The germline V gene encodes CDR1 SGHNT and CDR2 YYREEE (reference sequence). This CDR3 has 16 residues. The trim removed 1 base at V and 2 bases at J, leaving 8 bases unmatched. As DNA, the CDR3 is TGTGCCAGCAGCTTGTTCACGGCAGGGGGAAACACTGAAGCTTTCTTT. Protein product: CASSLFTAGGNTEAFF.

The V call is TRBV5-1, the J call TRBJ2-5; 8 bases are a match to TRBD2. Germline lookup yields CDR1 SGHRS and CDR2 YFSETQ. Germline trimming cut 2 bases from V and 2 bases from J; bases unmatched to any gene: 2. There are 14 residues in the CDR3. The CDR3 here is CASSFGGGQETQYF. The CDR3 DNA reads TGCGCCAGCAGCTTTGGCGGGGGGCAAGAGACCCAGTACTTC.

The chain has TRBV6-5 and TRBJ2-3; D is perhaps TRBD1 (6 bases). The CDR3 is 14 residues long. Germline CDR1 reads MNHEY; CDR2 reads SVGAGI. Trimming left V 7 bases short and J 2 bases short, with 13 bases between. The CDR3 loop is CASTDSATTDTQYF. CDR3 nucleotide sequence: TGTGCCAGCACGGACAGCGCCACCACAGATACGCAGTATTTT.

This clone was found once. The junction and the germline gene differ at one end; a read error may be behind it. The chain links TRBV6-5 to TRBJ2-6; D uncertain. Germline CDR1 and CDR2: MNHEY and SVGAGI. This CDR3 is 13 amino acids long. The CDR3 is CASSHSGANVLTF. The CDR3 DNA reads TGTGCCAGCAGTCACTCTGGGGCCAACGTCCTGACTTTC.

DNA for the CDR3: TGTGCCAGTATGGGCAGGGCCAATCAGCCCCAGCATTTT. Its translation is CASMGRANQPQHF. This chain connects TRBV19 to TRBJ1-5; D may be TRBD1 (5 bases). The CDR3 has 13 amino acids. Trimming cost V 7 bases and J 3 bases, with 10 bases left between them. The germline V gene encodes CDR1 LNHDA and CDR2 SQIVND (reference sequence).

The rearrangement links TRBV28 to TRBJ1-2, with D unresolved. CDR1 MDHEN and CDR2 SYDVKM come from the germline V gene. Trimming shortened V by 4 bases and J by 8 bases, and 14 bases separated the two germline ends. The CDR3 totals 13 residues. The CDR3: CASSSQPPGGYTF. CDR3 DNA sequence: TGTGCCAGCAGTTCACAGCCTCCGGGGGGCTACACCTTC.

J is TRBJ2-6 and V is TRBV4-2; 9 bases map to TRBD1. With V trimmed by 4 bases and J by 3 bases, 7 bases remained unmatched. Germline values: CDR1 LGHNA, CDR2 YNFKEQ. CDR3 size: 17 residues. CDR3 amino acids: CASSPGTGKHGANVLTF. CDR3 in DNA: TGTGCCAGCAGCCCCGGGACAGGGAAACATGGGGCCAACGTCCTGACTTTC.

The CDR3 spells CASSNQGPLDRNTGELFF. CDR3 nucleotides: TGTGCCAGCAGCAACCAGGGTCCCCTGGACAGAAACACCGGGGAGCTGTTTTTT. The chain uses TRBV7-9 and TRBJ2-2, with D perhaps matching TRBD1 (6 bases). The V gene lost 5 bases and the J gene lost 2 bases, with 21 bases spanning the gap. Germline V gives CDR1 SEHNR, CDR2 FQNEAQ (reference sequence). The CDR3 is 18 amino acids.

The rearrangement links TRBV2 to TRBJ1-1; D not certain. With 7 bases removed from V and 1 base from J, the gap between germline ends came to 13 bases. This CDR3 comprises 14 residues. Germline CDR1 is SNHLY and CDR2 is FYNNEI. The CDR3 sequence: CASTPIGRNTEAFF. In nucleotides, the CDR3 is TGTGCCAGCACCCCTATCGGGAGGAACACTGAAGCTTTCTTT.

The chain carries TRBV7-2 and TRBJ2-1, with 7 bases identical to TRBD2. The CDR3 loop spans 18 amino acids. Germline V gene lookup returns CDR1 SGHTA and CDR2 FQGNSA. Trimming at V came to 5 bases and at J to 2 bases, leaving 15 bases not matched to a gene. CDR3 coding DNA: TGTGCCAGCAGCCTTCCCCCGGCTAGCGGCATTACCTACAATGAGCAGTTCTTC. It is translated as CASSLPPASGITYNEQFF.

The genes are TRBV7-9 and TRBJ2-3; D is ambiguous. CDR3 size: 14 residues. Germline V CDR1 and CDR2: SEHNR, FQNEAQ (reference sequence). V was cut by 2 bases and J by 5 bases, with 11 bases left in between. CDR3 residues: CASSLTLAEDTQYF. The CDR3 DNA sequence: TGTGCCAGCAGCTTAACGTTGGCGGAAGATACGCAGTATTTT.

The rearrangement joins TRBV2 to TRBJ1-5; TRBD1 might be the D (5 bases). The CDR3 runs to 12 residues. Per the germline V gene, CDR1 is SNHLY and CDR2 is FYNNEI. V was clipped by 8 bases and J by 10 bases, with 15 bases between them. CDR3 nucleotides: TGTGCCAGCGCAACAGGTGCTGGACCCCAGCATTTT. Its protein is CASATGAGPQHF.

The genes are TRBV5-4 and TRBJ2-3, with 8 bases matching TRBD1. The junction had 6 bases not matched to a gene; V was cut back by 4 bases and J by 2 bases. CDR1 is SGHNT, CDR2 YYREEE, per germline (reference sequence). The CDR3 runs to 15 residues. The CDR3 here is CASSARDRITDTQYF. CDR3 coding DNA: TGTGCCAGCAGCGCCCGGGACAGGATCACAGATACGCAGTATTTT.